The clone carrying this T cell receptor (beta chain) was picked up one time. Sequencing used immunoSEQ multiplex PCR; TCRdb keeps in-frame clones, though not all of them. The repertoire has 85,000 to 100,000 clones, under 95% of them found once; the top ten carry about 1.5%. This specimen belongs to a study of T cell changes during pregnancy in multiple sclerosis. The sample in question was peripheral blood, obtained in the first trimester of pregnancy. The source is a female donor with multiple sclerosis, enrolled in a pregnancy study.

CDR3 region: CASEEAGSGNTIYF. CDR3 DNA: TGTGCCAGCGAGGAAGCTGGCTCTGGAAACACCATATATTTT. The rearrangement links TRBV28 to TRBJ1-3, with D uncertain. V was shortened by 8 bases and J by 0 bases, with 11 bases between the two germline ends. Per germline, CDR1 MDHEN and CDR2 SYDVKM. The CDR3 loop spans 14 amino acids. The whole variable domain, remainder taken from reference TRBV28 and TRBJ1-3, is DVKVTQSSRYLVKRTGEKVFLECVQDMDHENMFWYRQDPGLGLRLIYFSYDVKMKEKGDIPEGYSVSREKKERFSLILESASTNQTSMYLCASEEAGSGNTIYFGEGSWLTVV.